These 13 T cell receptor beta chains originate from one sample sequenced in a study of identical twins (dated by TCRdb to the mid-2010s). The library was made by 5' RACE. Sequenced on an Illumina HiSeq 2000. TCRdb ran its own pipeline on the public reads, namely fastp trimming at Q25 and MiXCR clone calling, and kept in-frame beta chains. Every entry covers one CDR3 protein and lists the most common genes and DNA from its rows. This sample is represented by some 1,600,000 distinct CDR3 sequences; less than 40% of them were singletons. The ten largest clones take up over 0.25% of the sample. The sequencing sample was made of cord blood. Receptor source: a newborn girl in good health.

The genes are TRBV25-1 and TRBJ1-2, with 11 bases lining up with TRBD1. Trimming removed 1 base from V and 7 bases from J; junction bases left unmatched: 5. CDR3 length: 15 amino acids. Germline V gene sequence: CDR1 MGHDK, CDR2 SYGVNS. CDR3 amino acids: CASSEWTGTGGGYTF. The CDR3 DNA reads as TGTGCCAGCAGTGAATGGACCGGGACAGGGGGTGGCTACACCTTC.

This clonotype was observed a few times. The chain employs TRBV5-1 and TRBJ2-3, with D unclear. Germline V CDR1 and CDR2: SGHRS, YFSETQ. V was trimmed by 2 bases and J by 3 bases, leaving 10 bases between them. The CDR3 is 14 amino acids. In DNA form, the CDR3 reads TGCGCCAGCAGCTTTTCCGTGGGAACAGATACGCAGTATTTT. This translates into CASSFSVGTDTQYF.

The chain is built from TRBV20-1 and TRBJ2-1; tentative D call: TRBD2 (6 bases). The DNA end favors TRBJ2-7, so the J call may be wrong. Germline V gene lookup returns CDR1 DFQATT and CDR2 SNEGSKA (reference sequence). This CDR3 contains 15 residues. DNA of the CDR3: TGCAGTGCTAGATCTCCGGGACTTCCTTACAATGAGCAGTACTTC. Translating it yields CSARSPGLPYNEQYF.

This clonotype was observed a few times. The V and J genes are TRBV20-1 and TRBJ2-3; 9 nucleotides agree with TRBD2. CDR3 length equals 17 residues. V was pared by 0 bases and J by 6 bases, with 13 bases of the junction left unmatched. Germline lookup yields CDR1 DFQATT and CDR2 SNEGSKA (reference sequence). DNA for the CDR3: TGCAGTGCTAGAGAAAGGCTAGCGGGGCCGCTCTACGATACGCAGTATTTT. Amino acid sequence: CSARERLAGPLYDTQYF.

Only one count was recorded for this clonotype. V usage is TRBV18 and J usage is TRBJ2-3; D unclear. The V and J ends lost 3 bases and 0 bases respectively, with 16 bases between them. CDR3 length: 17 residues. Germline lookup yields CDR1 KGHSH and CDR2 LQKENI. The CDR3 DNA sequence: TGTGCCAGCTCACCGATCGGTATAGACACTAGCACAGATACGCAGTATTTT. Translated: CASSPIGIDTSTDTQYF. Filled out from reference TRBV18 and TRBJ2-3, the complete variable domain reads NAGVMQNPRHLVRRRGQEARLRCSPMKGHSHVYWYRQLPEEGLKFMVYLQKENIIDESGMPKERFSAEFPKEGPSILRIQQVVRGDSAAYFCASSPIGIDTSTDTQYFGPGTRLTVL.

This clonotype has only a few counts. The CDR3 here is CAISDRGREPQHF. In DNA, the CDR3 is TGTGCCATCAGTGACAGGGGCCGGGAGCCCCAGCATTTT. The V and J genes are TRBV10-3 and TRBJ1-5; tentative D call: TRBD1 (6 bases). V lost 3 bases and J 8 bases, leaving 11 bases between the germline ends. CDR1 ENHRY and CDR2 SYGVKD come from the germline V gene. This CDR3 spans 13 amino acids.

Comment on this clonotype: A much larger clone sits a single nucleotide away, making a read error possible. The J gene is TRBJ2-5, the V gene TRBV20-1; 7 bases are a match to TRBD2. V gave up 5 bases and J gave up 5 bases; unmatched junction bases: 8. Germline V CDR1 and CDR2: DFQATT, SNEGSKA (reference sequence). CDR3 length: 13 amino acids. The CDR3 DNA is TGCAGTGCTGGCCGGACTAGAAAGGAGACCCAGTACTTC. Amino acids: CSAGRTRKETQYF.

This clonotype turned up a few times. The genes are TRBV20-1 and TRBJ2-7; D possibly corresponds to TRBD2 (5 bases). This CDR3 region has 14 residues. Germline V gene sequence: CDR1 DFQATT, CDR2 SNEGSKA (reference sequence). Trimming took off 5 bases at V and 3 bases at J, with 17 bases between the two ends. The CDR3 region is CSAGILGPHYEQYF. CDR3 coding DNA: TGCAGTGCTGGGATACTAGGACCACACTACGAGCAGTACTTC.

With regard to this clonotype: The germline gene is not matched at one end of the junction; a read error may be the cause. The chain combines TRBV27 with TRBJ2-7; D is possibly TRBD1 (5 bases). Germline V gives CDR1 MNHEY, CDR2 SMNVEV (reference sequence). CDR3 length: 14 residues. The CDR3 region is CANSLGQGAYEQYF. For the CDR3, the DNA is TGTGCCAACAGTTTAGGTCAGGGTGCCTACGAGCAGTACTTC.

This clonotype was seen more than once but under ten times. The chain has TRBV6-2 or TRBV6-3 and TRBJ2-3, with D unclear. CDR1 is MNHEY, CDR2 SVGEGT, per germline. The CDR3 extends over 13 amino acids. V gave up 7 bases and J gave up 6 bases, with 14 bases separating them. CDR3 bases: TGTGCCAGCATTTCAGGCCTCCACGATACGCAGTATTTT. Translated, it gives CASISGLHDTQYF.

The chain carries TRBV20-1 and TRBJ2-1; TRBD2 agrees at 14 bases. J lost 6 bases, V lost 6 bases, and 1 base had no gene match. CDR3 length: 13 residues. Germline V gives CDR1 DFQATT, CDR2 SNEGSKA (reference sequence). CDR3 region: CSAGTSGGNEQFF. In DNA form, the CDR3 reads TGCAGTGCCGGGACTAGCGGGGGCAATGAGCAGTTCTTC.

This clonotype turned up a few times. V is TRBV7-2 and J is TRBJ2-5; 9 positions match TRBD2. The CDR3 length is 15 residues. Germline CDR1 and CDR2: SGHTA and FQGNSA. The V and J ends lost 1 base and 11 bases, in that order; junction bases with no gene match: 11. DNA for the CDR3: TGTGCCAGCAGCTTAGGGCAGCGGGGGGTCTATGAGCAGTACTTC. As protein: CASSLGQRGVYEQYF.

With respect to this clonotype: Just one base apart from a much larger clone, this may be a read error. The genes are TRBV27 and TRBJ2-4; D is perhaps TRBD1 (6 bases). The CDR3 has 12 residues. Germline V gene data show CDR1 as MNHEY and CDR2 as SMNVEV (reference sequence). V dropped 4 bases and J dropped 13 bases, with 14 bases sitting between them. The CDR3 loop is CASSYKRTEQYF. The CDR3 DNA is TGTGCCAGCAGTTATAAGAGGACAGAGCAGTACTTC.